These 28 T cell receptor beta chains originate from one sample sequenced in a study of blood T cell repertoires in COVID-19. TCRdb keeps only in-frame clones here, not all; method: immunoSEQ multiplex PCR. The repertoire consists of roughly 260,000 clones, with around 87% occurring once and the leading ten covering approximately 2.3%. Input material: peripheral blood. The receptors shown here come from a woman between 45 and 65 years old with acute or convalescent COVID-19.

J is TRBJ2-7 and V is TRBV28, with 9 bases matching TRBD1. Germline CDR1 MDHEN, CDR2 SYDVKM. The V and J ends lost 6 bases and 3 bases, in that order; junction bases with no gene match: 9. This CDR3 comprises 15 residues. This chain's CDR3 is CASRPSRDRDYEQYF. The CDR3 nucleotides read TGTGCCAGCAGGCCCTCCCGGGACAGGGACTACGAGCAGTACTTC.

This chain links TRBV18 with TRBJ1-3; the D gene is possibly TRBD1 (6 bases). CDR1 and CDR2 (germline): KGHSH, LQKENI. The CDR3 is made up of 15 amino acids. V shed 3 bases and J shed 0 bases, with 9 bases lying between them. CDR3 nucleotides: TGTGCCAGCTCACCGGGACAAGTCTCTGGAAACACCATATATTTT. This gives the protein CASSPGQVSGNTIYF.

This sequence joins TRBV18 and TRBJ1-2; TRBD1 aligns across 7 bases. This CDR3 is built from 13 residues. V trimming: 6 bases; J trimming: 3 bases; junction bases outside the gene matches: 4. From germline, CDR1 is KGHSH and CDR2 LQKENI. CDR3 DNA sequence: TGTGCCAGCTCCCCTGGACAGGACTATGGCTACACCTTC. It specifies CASSPGQDYGYTF.

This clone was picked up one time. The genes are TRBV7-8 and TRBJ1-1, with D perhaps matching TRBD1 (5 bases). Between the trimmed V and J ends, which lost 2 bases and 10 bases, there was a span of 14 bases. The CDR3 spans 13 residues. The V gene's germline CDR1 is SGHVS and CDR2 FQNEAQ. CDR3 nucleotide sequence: TGTGCCAGCAGCTTATCAGGGTCCGGCGGAGCTTTCTTT. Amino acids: CASSLSGSGGAFF.

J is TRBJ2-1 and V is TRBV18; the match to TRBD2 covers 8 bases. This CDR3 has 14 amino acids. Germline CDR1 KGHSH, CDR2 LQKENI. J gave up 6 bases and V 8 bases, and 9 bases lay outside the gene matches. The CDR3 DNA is TGTGCCAGCCTTGCCGGGACTAGTACCAATGAGCAGTTCTTC. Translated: CASLAGTSTNEQFF.

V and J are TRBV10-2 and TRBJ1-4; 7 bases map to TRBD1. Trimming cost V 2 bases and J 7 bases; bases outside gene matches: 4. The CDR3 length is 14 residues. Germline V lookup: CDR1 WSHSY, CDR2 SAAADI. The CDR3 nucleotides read TGCGCCAGCAGTGAGATTGGGACAGTTGAAAAACTGTTTTTT. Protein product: CASSEIGTVEKLFF.

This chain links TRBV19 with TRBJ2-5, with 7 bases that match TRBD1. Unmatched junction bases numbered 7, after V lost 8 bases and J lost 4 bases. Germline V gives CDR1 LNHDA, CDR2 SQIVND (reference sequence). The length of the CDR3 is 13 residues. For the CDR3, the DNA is TGTGCCAGTGGGAACAGGGGTGGAGAGACCCAGTACTTC. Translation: CASGNRGGETQYF.

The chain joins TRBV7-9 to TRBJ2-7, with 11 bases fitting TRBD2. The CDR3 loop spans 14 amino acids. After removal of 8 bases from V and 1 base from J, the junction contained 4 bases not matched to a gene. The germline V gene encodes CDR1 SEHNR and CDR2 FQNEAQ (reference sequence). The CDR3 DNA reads TGTGCCAGCGAGCTAGCGGGAGGATCCTACGAGCAGTACTTC. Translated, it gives CASELAGGSYEQYF.

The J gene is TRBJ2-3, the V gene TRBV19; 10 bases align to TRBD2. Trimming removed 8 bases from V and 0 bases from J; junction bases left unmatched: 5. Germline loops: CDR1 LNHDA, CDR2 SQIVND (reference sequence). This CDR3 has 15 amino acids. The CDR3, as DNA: TGTGCCAGTGGCTTACTAGCGGGAAGCACAGATACGCAGTATTTT. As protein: CASGLLAGSTDTQYF.

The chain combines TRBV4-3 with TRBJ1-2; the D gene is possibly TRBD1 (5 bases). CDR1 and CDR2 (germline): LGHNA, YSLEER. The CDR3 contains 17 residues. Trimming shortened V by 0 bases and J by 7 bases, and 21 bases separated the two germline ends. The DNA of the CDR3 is TGCGCCAGCAGCCAAGAGAATCAGGGCCCGACGGCTCGTGGCTACACCTTC. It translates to CASSQENQGPTARGYTF.

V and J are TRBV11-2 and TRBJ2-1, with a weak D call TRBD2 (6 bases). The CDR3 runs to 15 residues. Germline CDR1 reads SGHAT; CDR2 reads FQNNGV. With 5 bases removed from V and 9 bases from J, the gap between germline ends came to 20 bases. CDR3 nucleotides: TGTGCCAGCAGCGAGAGCGGGTTCAGGAGGACTGAGCAGTTCTTC. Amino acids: CASSESGFRRTEQFF.

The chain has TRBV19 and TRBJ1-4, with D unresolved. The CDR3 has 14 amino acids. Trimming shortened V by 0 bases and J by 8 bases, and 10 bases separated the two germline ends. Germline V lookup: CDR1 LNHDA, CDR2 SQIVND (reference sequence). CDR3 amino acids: CASSIDPAGEKLFF. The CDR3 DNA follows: TGTGCCAGTAGTATAGACCCCGCCGGGGAAAAACTGTTTTTT. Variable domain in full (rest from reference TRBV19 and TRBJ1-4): DGGITQSPKYLFRKEGQNVTLSCEQNLNHDAMYWYRQDPGQGLRLIYYSQIVNDFQKGDIAEGYSVSREKKESFPLTVTSAQKNPTAFYLCASSIDPAGEKLFFGSGTQLSVL.

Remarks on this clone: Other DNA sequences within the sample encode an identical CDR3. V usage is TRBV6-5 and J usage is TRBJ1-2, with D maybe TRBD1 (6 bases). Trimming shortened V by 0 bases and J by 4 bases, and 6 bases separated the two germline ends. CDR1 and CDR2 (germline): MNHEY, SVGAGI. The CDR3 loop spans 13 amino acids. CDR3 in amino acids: CASSYSTGYGYTF. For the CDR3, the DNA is TGTGCCAGCAGTTACTCGACAGGCTATGGCTACACCTTC.

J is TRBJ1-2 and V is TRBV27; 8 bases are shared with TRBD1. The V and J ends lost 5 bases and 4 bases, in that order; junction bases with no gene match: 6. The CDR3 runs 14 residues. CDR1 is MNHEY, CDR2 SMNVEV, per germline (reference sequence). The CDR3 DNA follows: TGTGCCAGCAGTACCGACAGGGGAATCTATGGCTACACCTTC. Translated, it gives CASSTDRGIYGYTF.

The CDR3 nucleotides are TGTGCCAGCAGTGTCCAGATGGTATCTGAAGCTTTCTTT. Residues: CASSVQMVSEAFF. The chain couples TRBV2 to TRBJ1-1; D ambiguous. This CDR3 region has 13 residues. Germline CDR1 and CDR2: SNHLY and FYNNEI. Trimming shortened V by 4 bases and J by 6 bases, and 12 bases separated the two germline ends.

In DNA form, the CDR3 reads TGTGCCAGCAGCTTGAGGGGGGGTAAGGGCAATCAGCCCCAGCATTTT. It specifies CASSLRGGKGNQPQHF. The V gene is TRBV5-6, the J gene TRBJ1-5, with D tentatively TRBD1 (6 bases). From germline, CDR1 is SGHDT and CDR2 YYEEEE. There are 16 residues in the CDR3. Trimming took 1 base from V and 2 from J, leaving 13 bases between them.

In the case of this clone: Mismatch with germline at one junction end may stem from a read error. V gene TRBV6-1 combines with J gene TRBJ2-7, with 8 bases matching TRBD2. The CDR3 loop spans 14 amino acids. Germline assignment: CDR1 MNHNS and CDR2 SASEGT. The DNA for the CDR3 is TGTGCCAGCCGTGAGTCGGGGGGGACCTACGAGCAGTACTTC. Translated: CASRESGGTYEQYF.

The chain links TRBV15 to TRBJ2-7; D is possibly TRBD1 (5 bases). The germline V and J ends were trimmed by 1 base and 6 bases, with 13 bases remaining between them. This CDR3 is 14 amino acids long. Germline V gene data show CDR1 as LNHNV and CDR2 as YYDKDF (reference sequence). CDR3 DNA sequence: TGTGCCACCAGCAGAGGATTTGTCCAGGGCGAGCAGTACTTC. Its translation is CATSRGFVQGEQYF.

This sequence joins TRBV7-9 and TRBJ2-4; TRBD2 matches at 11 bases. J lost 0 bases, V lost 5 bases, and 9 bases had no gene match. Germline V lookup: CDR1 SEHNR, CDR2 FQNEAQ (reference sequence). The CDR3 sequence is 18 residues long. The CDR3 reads CASSPLAGGRGAKNIQYF. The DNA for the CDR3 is TGTGCCAGCAGCCCCCTAGCGGGAGGACGAGGAGCCAAAAACATTCAGTACTTC. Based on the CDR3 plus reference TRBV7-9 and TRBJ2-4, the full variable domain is DTGVSQNPRHKITKRGQNVTFRCDPISEHNRLYWYRQTLGQGPEFLTYFQNEAQLEKSRLLSDRFSAERPKGSFSTLEIQRTEQGDSAMYLCASSPLAGGRGAKNIQYFGAGTRLSVL.

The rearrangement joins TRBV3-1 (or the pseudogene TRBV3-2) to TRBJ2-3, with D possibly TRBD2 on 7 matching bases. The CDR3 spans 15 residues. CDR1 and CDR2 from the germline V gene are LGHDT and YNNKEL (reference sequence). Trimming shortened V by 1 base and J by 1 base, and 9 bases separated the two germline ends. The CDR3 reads CASSQVGGRTDTQYF. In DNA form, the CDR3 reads TGTGCCAGCAGCCAAGTCGGGGGGCGCACAGATACGCAGTATTTT.

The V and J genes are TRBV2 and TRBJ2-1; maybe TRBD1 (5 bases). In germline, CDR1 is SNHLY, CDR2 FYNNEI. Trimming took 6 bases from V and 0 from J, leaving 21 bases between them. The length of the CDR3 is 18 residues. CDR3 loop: CASRTTGPGASSYNEQFF. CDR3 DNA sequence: TGTGCCAGCAGGACAACAGGCCCCGGAGCGTCCTCCTACAATGAGCAGTTCTTC.

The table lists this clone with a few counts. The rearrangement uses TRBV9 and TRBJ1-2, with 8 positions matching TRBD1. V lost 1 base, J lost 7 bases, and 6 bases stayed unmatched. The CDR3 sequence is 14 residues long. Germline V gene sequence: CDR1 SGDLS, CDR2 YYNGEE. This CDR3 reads CASSVQTGAGGYTF. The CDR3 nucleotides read TGTGCCAGCAGCGTACAGACAGGGGCGGGTGGCTACACCTTC.

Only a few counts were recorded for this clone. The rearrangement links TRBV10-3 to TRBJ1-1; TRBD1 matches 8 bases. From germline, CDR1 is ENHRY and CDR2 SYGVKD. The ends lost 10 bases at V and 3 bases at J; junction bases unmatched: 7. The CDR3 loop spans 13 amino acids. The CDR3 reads CATCGTGDTEAFF. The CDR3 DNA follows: TGTGCCACCTGCGGGACAGGCGACACTGAAGCTTTCTTT.

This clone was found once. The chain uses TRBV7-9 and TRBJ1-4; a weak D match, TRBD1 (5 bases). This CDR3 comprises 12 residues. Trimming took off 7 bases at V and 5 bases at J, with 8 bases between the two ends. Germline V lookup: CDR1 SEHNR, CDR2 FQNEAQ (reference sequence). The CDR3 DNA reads TGTGCCAGCAACAGGCCAAATGAAAAACTGTTTTTT. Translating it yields CASNRPNEKLFF. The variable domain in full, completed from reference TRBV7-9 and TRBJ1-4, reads DTGVSQNPRHKITKRGQNVTFRCDPISEHNRLYWYRQTLGQGPEFLTYFQNEAQLEKSRLLSDRFSAERPKGSFSTLEIQRTEQGDSAMYLCASNRPNEKLFFGSGTQLSVL.

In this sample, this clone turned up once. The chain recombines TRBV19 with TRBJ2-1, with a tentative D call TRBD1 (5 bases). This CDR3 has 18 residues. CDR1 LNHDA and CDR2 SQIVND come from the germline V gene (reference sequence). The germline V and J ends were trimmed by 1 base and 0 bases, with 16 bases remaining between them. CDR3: CASSIGGFGASSYNEQFF. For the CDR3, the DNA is TGTGCCAGTAGTATAGGGGGTTTTGGGGCCAGCTCCTACAATGAGCAGTTCTTC. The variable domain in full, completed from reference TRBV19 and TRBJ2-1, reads DGGITQSPKYLFRKEGQNVTLSCEQNLNHDAMYWYRQDPGQGLRLIYYSQIVNDFQKGDIAEGYSVSREKKESFPLTVTSAQKNPTAFYLCASSIGGFGASSYNEQFFGPGTRLTVL.

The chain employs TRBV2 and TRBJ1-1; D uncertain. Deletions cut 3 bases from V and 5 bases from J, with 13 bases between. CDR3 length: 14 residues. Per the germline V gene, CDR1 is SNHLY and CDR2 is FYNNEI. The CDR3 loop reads CASSDRVSGTEAFF. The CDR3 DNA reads TGTGCCAGCAGTGACCGGGTATCGGGGACTGAAGCTTTCTTT.

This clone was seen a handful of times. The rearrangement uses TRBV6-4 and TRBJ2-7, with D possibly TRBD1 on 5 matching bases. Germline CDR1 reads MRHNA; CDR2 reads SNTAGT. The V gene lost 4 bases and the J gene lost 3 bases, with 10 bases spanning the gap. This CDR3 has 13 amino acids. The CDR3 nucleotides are TGTGCCAGCAGTGTCTCGCAGGGCTACGAGCAGTACTTC. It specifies CASSVSQGYEQYF.

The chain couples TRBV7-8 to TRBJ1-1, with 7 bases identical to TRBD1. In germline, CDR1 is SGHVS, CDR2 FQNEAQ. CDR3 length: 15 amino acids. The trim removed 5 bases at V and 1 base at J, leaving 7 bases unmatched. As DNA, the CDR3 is TGTGCCAGCAGCGCTCGACAGGGCGGGAACACTGAAGCTTTCTTT. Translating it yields CASSARQGGNTEAFF.